Listed below are T cell receptor beta chains from one sample, sequenced in a study of STAT5B mutations in CD4+ large granular lymphocyte leukemia. The table came from immunoSEQ multiplex PCR; TCRdb's copy has only in-frame clones and leaves some out. The sample records about 45,000 clones, about 86% being singletons. Sample: CD4+ T cells from blood buffy coats. These receptors originate from a human donor in good health. Each CDR3 is given with its conserved first and last residue. D genes are given only for firm matches. Rows give clone size only sometimes, using once, few, many, or a class for an expanded clone.

clone size	J gene	V gene	D gene	CDR3 DNA	CDR3 protein
NA	TRBJ2-7	TRBV14	TRBD2	TGTGCCAGCAGCCTACGCCTCGGACTAGCGGGATCCAGTAACGAGCAGTACTTC	CASSLRLGLAGSSNEQYF
NA	TRBJ1-4	TRBV11-2	NA	TGTGCCAGCAGCTTGCGGCGAAATGAAAAACTGTTTTTT	CASSLRRNEKLFF
once	TRBJ2-2	TRBV11-2	NA	TGTGCCAGCAGCTTAGTAGGGGGAGGCGGGTCTTCCACCGGGGAGCTGTTTTTT	CASSLVGGGGSSTGELFF
NA	TRBJ2-1	TRBV7-7	TRBD1	TGTGCCAGCAGCCCGGGACAGGCGTACAATGAGCAGTTCTTC	CASSPGQAYNEQFF
NA	TRBJ1-2	TRBV25-1	TRBD1	TGTGCCAGCAGTGCGGACAGGGTGGCTGGCTACACCTTC	CASSADRVAGYTF
once	TRBJ2-7	TRBV7-3	TRBD2	TGTGCCAGCAGCCGCCTAGCGGGAGCACAGTACGAGCAGTACTTC	CASSRLAGAQYEQYF
NA	TRBJ2-2	TRBV7-9	NA	TGTGCCAGCAGCTTTTATAGGGGCTACAACACCGGGGAGCTGTTTTTT	CASSFYRGYNTGELFF
NA	TRBJ2-3	TRBV5-7	NA	TGTGCCAGCAGCTTGGGCAGGGTCACAGATACGCAGTATTTT	CASSLGRVTDTQYF
NA	TRBJ1-1	TRBV5-5	NA	TGTGCCAGCAGCTTGGAAGGTGGGAACACTGAAGCTTTCTTT	CASSLEGGNTEAFF
once	TRBJ2-7	TRBV18	TRBD1	TGTGCCAGCTCCCTGGGACAGGCGCTATCCTACGAGCAGTACTTC	CASSLGQALSYEQYF
NA	TRBJ1-1	TRBV11-3	NA	TGTGCCAGCAGCTTTAGGAGGGAGACTGAAGCTTTCTTT	CASSFRRETEAFF
NA	TRBJ1-5	TRBV5-6	NA	TGTGCCAGCAGCTTGGTTGGGGCAGGGGACCAGCCCCAGCATTTT	CASSLVGAGDQPQHF
NA	TRBJ2-6	TRBV28	TRBD1	TGTGCCAGCAGGACAGGGGGCGCAGGGGCCAACGTCCTGACTTTC	CASRTGGAGANVLTF
NA	TRBJ1-5	TRBV30	NA	TGTGCCTGGAGTCAGGGTATGAATCAGCCCCAGCATTTT	CAWSQGMNQPQHF
NA	TRBJ2-5	TRBV19	TRBD1	TGTGCCAGTAGTCCCCGAGGGACAGGGGGAGTTGAGACCCAGTACTTC	CASSPRGTGGVETQYF
NA	TRBJ1-1	TRBV10-3	NA	TGTGCCATCAGTGAAAAGACAGGTCAAACTGAAGCTTTCTTT	CAISEKTGQTEAFF
NA	TRBJ1-3	TRBV5-5	TRBD1	TGTGCCAGCAGCTTGGCAGGGGGCTCTGGAAACACCATATATTTT	CASSLAGGSGNTIYF
NA	TRBJ2-5	TRBV9	TRBD1	TGTGCCAGCAGCGTAGAAGGACAGGCTCCAGGGACCCAGTACTTC	CASSVEGQAPGTQYF
NA	TRBJ2-5	TRBV5-1	TRBD1	TGCGCCAGCAGCTCGACAGGGCCCCCAGAGACCCAGTACTTC	CASSSTGPPETQYF
few	TRBJ1-2	TRBV27	NA	TGTGCCAGCAGTTTAAACTGGGCCGCGGGAGGCTACACCTTC	CASSLNWAAGGYTF
NA	TRBJ1-1	TRBV7-9	NA	TGTGCCAGCAGCCCGGGCAGGGCCTACACTGAAGCTTTCTTT	CASSPGRAYTEAFF
NA	TRBJ2-7	TRBV5-1	NA	TGCGCCAGCAGCTTGGGACAGTCAGGCTACGAGCAGTACTTC	CASSLGQSGYEQYF
NA	TRBJ2-7	TRBV27	NA	TGTGCCAGCAGTTCAACTAGCTACTCCTACGAGCAGTACTTC	CASSSTSYSYEQYF
NA	TRBJ2-5	TRBV7-2	NA	TGTGCCAGCAGTTTAGGGGTAGCTAGGGAGACCCAGTACTTC	CASSLGVARETQYF
few	TRBJ2-7	TRBV7-2	NA	TGTGCCAGCAGCTTAGGCACTACCTCCCCGGTAAACTTC	CASSLGTTSPVNF
NA	TRBJ2-5	TRBV18	NA	TGTGCCAGCTCACCGGACCGGCGGGAAAACACAGAGATGGCCCAGTACTTC	CASSPDRRENTEMAQYF
NA	TRBJ2-2	TRBV5-6	NA	TGTGCCAGCAGCTTGGTGGGGGTATCCCCGAACACCGGGGAGCTGTTTTTT	CASSLVGVSPNTGELFF
few	TRBJ2-5	TRBV18	NA	TGTGCCAGCTCACCCTCCCAAGAGACCCAGTACTTC	CASSPSQETQYF
once	TRBJ2-1	TRBV30	TRBD2	TGTGCCTGGAGTGTCGGCGGGGGCTACAATGAGCAGTTCTTC	CAWSVGGGYNEQFF
NA	TRBJ2-7	TRBV14	NA	TGTGCCAGCAGCCATACCTACGAGCAGTACTTC	CASSHTYEQYF
NA	TRBJ1-1	TRBV27	NA	TGTGCCAGCAGACCCATTAAAACACCGAAGAACACTGAAGCTTTCTTT	CASRPIKTPKNTEAFF
NA	TRBJ2-2	TRBV19	TRBD1	TGTGCCAGTACCCGTGGACAGGGTGGCGTAGGGGAGCTGTTTTTT	CASTRGQGGVGELFF
NA	TRBJ1-1	TRBV5-1	TRBD1	TGCGCCAGCAGCAGGGAGGGACAGGGCTACACTGAAGCTTTCTTT	CASSREGQGYTEAFF
once	TRBJ2-2	TRBV30	NA	TGTGCCTGGACAGTAAAGGGGGGGGAAACCGGGGAGCTGTTTTTT	CAWTVKGGETGELFF
NA	TRBJ2-7	TRBV9	NA	TGTGCCAGCAGCGTAGAACGGGAGACCCCCTACGAGCAGTACTTC	CASSVERETPYEQYF
NA	TRBJ1-2	TRBV10-3	NA	TGTGCCAGCCACCGGGGGGACTATGGCTACACCTTC	CASHRGDYGYTF
NA	TRBJ2-5	TRBV9	NA	TGTGCCAGCAGCGTAGGGGACGGGGGTCCGGAGACCCAGTACTTC	CASSVGDGGPETQYF
NA	TRBJ2-5	TRBV7-8	NA	TGTGCCAGCAGCCCCGGGGTAGCCGGGTCTGAGACCCAGTACTTC	CASSPGVAGSETQYF
NA	TRBJ1-3	TRBV4-3	TRBD1	TGCGCCAGCAGCCAACAGGGACAGGTCTCTGGAAACACCATATATTTT	CASSQQGQVSGNTIYF
NA	TRBJ1-3	TRBV2	NA	TGTGCCAGCAGTGATGGTCCTATCTCTGGAAACACCATATATTTT	CASSDGPISGNTIYF
NA	TRBJ2-5	TRBV6-6	NA	TGTGCCAGCAGTTACCTCCGGGACTTCCGAGAGACCCAGTACTTC	CASSYLRDFRETQYF
NA	TRBJ2-7	TRBV18	TRBD1	TGTGCCAGCTCACCACGGCGAGGACAGGGGGCTTACGAGCAGTACTTC	CASSPRRGQGAYEQYF
NA	TRBJ2-2	TRBV4-1	TRBD2	TGCGCCAGCAGCCTAGACAGTTCTAGCGGGTACACCGGGGAGCTGTTTTTT	CASSLDSSSGYTGELFF
NA	TRBJ2-3	TRBV7-2	NA	TGTGCCAGCAGCTTAACTTATACTAGCACAGATACGCAGTATTTT	CASSLTYTSTDTQYF
NA	TRBJ1-3	TRBV5-1	NA	TGCGCCAGCAGCTTGGAACAGGGAACTGGAAACACCATATATTTT	CASSLEQGTGNTIYF
NA	TRBJ1-1	TRBV27	TRBD1	TGTGCCAGCAGTTCCTACAGGGGGAGGAGGACTGAAGCTTTCTTT	CASSSYRGRRTEAFF
NA	TRBJ2-1	TRBV9	NA	TGTGCCAGCAGCGCGACGGGAGATCCTACCTTCAATGAGCAGTTCTTC	CASSATGDPTFNEQFF